This note documents a single T cell receptor beta chain sequence. This specimen belongs to a study of control samples from healthy donors and cancer patients. CDR1 is SGDLS, CDR2 YYNGEE, per germline. V was pared by 4 bases and J by 1 base, with 7 bases of the junction left unmatched. The CDR3 consists of 15 residues. Profiled with immunoSEQ multiplex PCR; TCRdb holds only in-frame clones, not every one. The profile shows approximately 210,000 clones, over 80% of them singletons. This clonotype was obtained from a man younger than 45 in good health. Source material: blood. The chain recombines TRBV9 with TRBJ1-1; 7 bases are shared with TRBD1. This CDR3 reads CASSTRQGTNTEAFF. The CDR3 DNA follows: TGTGCCAGCAGCACCAGACAGGGTACGAACACTGAAGCTTTCTTT.